Listed below are T cell receptor beta chains from one sample, sequenced in a study of T cell responses to AZD1222 COVID-19 vaccine. TCRdb's copy holds only in-frame clones and misses some; the assay was immunoSEQ multiplex PCR. The sample lists around 50,000 clones; 80% to 90% were seen once. The material was peripheral blood, obtained on day 0 of AZD1222 vaccination. The source is an adult in good health. Each CDR3 is given with its conserved first and last residue. The D gene is left open where the match is weak. Size values are once, few and many counts, or a class for expanded clones, and some rows have none.

j_call: TRBJ2-1; d_call: NA; clone_size: once; v_call: TRBV7-2; cdr3_aa: CASSSDIWEQFF; cdr3_nt: TGTGCCAGCAGCTCCGACATTTGGGAGCAGTTCTTC
j_call: TRBJ1-6; d_call: TRBD1; clone_size: NA; v_call: TRBV7-2; cdr3_aa: CASSNTGGVYNSPLHF; cdr3_nt: TGTGCCAGCAGCAACACAGGGGGCGTCTATAATTCACCCCTCCACTTT
j_call: TRBJ1-3; d_call: NA; clone_size: medium-sized; v_call: TRBV4-1; cdr3_aa: CASSQADGSGNTIYF; cdr3_nt: TGCGCCAGCAGCCAAGCCGACGGCTCTGGAAACACCATATATTTT
j_call: TRBJ2-3; d_call: TRBD1; clone_size: NA; v_call: TRBV3-1/TRBV3-2; cdr3_aa: CASSHTGGSTDTQYF; cdr3_nt: TGTGCCAGCAGCCACACAGGGGGCTCCACAGATACGCAGTATTTT
j_call: TRBJ2-7; d_call: NA; clone_size: once; v_call: TRBV19; cdr3_aa: CASTGGLSYEQYF; cdr3_nt: TGTGCCAGCACTGGAGGACTGTCCTACGAGCAGTACTTC
j_call: TRBJ2-2; d_call: NA; clone_size: NA; v_call: TRBV9; cdr3_aa: CASSVGSVTGELFF; cdr3_nt: TGTGCCAGCAGCGTAGGGTCGGTCACCGGGGAGCTGTTTTTT
j_call: TRBJ2-6; d_call: NA; clone_size: once; v_call: TRBV8-1; cdr3_aa: CGSKCADSHKSGQRPDF; cdr3_nt: TGTGGCAGTAAGTGCGCTGATAGCCACAAGTCGGGCCAACGTCCTGACTTC
j_call: TRBJ1-2; d_call: NA; clone_size: NA; v_call: TRBV11-2; cdr3_aa: CASSPGVGYGYTF; cdr3_nt: TGTGCCAGCAGCCCCGGGGTCGGCTATGGCTACACCTTC
j_call: TRBJ1-1; d_call: NA; clone_size: NA; v_call: TRBV9; cdr3_aa: CASSATGSNTEAFF; cdr3_nt: TGTGCCAGCAGCGCGACAGGTTCGAACACTGAAGCTTTCTTT
j_call: TRBJ1-1; d_call: NA; clone_size: NA; v_call: TRBV27; cdr3_aa: CASSGYRATEAFF; cdr3_nt: TGTGCCAGCAGTGGTTACAGGGCCACTGAAGCTTTCTTT
j_call: TRBJ1-4; d_call: NA; clone_size: NA; v_call: TRBV5-8; cdr3_aa: CASSPLTGKREKLFF; cdr3_nt: TGTGCCAGCAGCCCCCTTACGGGGAAGCGGGAAAAACTGTTTTTT
j_call: TRBJ1-1; d_call: TRBD1; clone_size: NA; v_call: TRBV11-2; cdr3_aa: CASSFLTGGNTEAFF; cdr3_nt: TGTGCCAGCAGCTTCCTTACAGGGGGCAACACTGAAGCTTTCTTT
j_call: TRBJ2-4; d_call: NA; clone_size: NA; v_call: TRBV9; cdr3_aa: CASSGEGDIQYF; cdr3_nt: TGTGCCAGCAGCGGGGAGGGGGACATTCAGTACTTC
j_call: TRBJ2-4; d_call: TRBD1; clone_size: NA; v_call: TRBV28; cdr3_aa: CASSPRQGIAKNIQYF; cdr3_nt: TGTGCCAGCAGTCCCCGACAGGGCATAGCCAAAAACATTCAGTACTTC
j_call: TRBJ1-5; d_call: NA; clone_size: NA; v_call: TRBV19; cdr3_aa: CASSRDWNSNQPQHF; cdr3_nt: TGTGCCAGTAGTAGGGACTGGAATAGCAATCAGCCCCAGCATTTT
j_call: TRBJ1-6; d_call: TRBD1; clone_size: NA; v_call: TRBV7-2; cdr3_aa: CASRSGTGGNSPLHF; cdr3_nt: TGTGCCAGCAGGTCCGGGACAGGGGGAAATTCACCCCTCCACTTT
j_call: TRBJ2-1; d_call: NA; clone_size: NA; v_call: TRBV28; cdr3_aa: CASSLGREQFF; cdr3_nt: TGTGCCAGCAGTTTGGGGCGGGAGCAGTTCTTC
j_call: TRBJ2-2; d_call: TRBD2; clone_size: NA; v_call: TRBV7-8; cdr3_aa: CASSLDPSGTNTGELFF; cdr3_nt: TGTGCCAGCAGCTTAGACCCTAGCGGGACGAACACCGGGGAGCTGTTTTTT
j_call: TRBJ1-1; d_call: NA; clone_size: NA; v_call: TRBV11-2; cdr3_aa: CASSFANTEAFF; cdr3_nt: TGTGCCAGCAGCTTTGCGAACACTGAAGCTTTCTTT
j_call: TRBJ1-1; d_call: NA; clone_size: once; v_call: TRBV21-1; cdr3_aa: CASQRVVTEAFF; cdr3_nt: TGTGCCAGTCAGAGGGTTGTCACTGAAGCTTTCTTT
j_call: TRBJ2-7; d_call: TRBD1; clone_size: NA; v_call: TRBV2; cdr3_aa: CASSETSGTGEPEQYF; cdr3_nt: TGTGCCAGCAGTGAAACATCCGGGACAGGGGAACCCGAGCAGTACTTC
j_call: TRBJ1-2; d_call: NA; clone_size: NA; v_call: TRBV18; cdr3_aa: CASSRGETYGYTF; cdr3_nt: TGTGCCAGCTCCCGAGGGGAGACCTATGGCTACACCTTC
j_call: TRBJ2-2; d_call: NA; clone_size: NA; v_call: TRBV7-9; cdr3_aa: CASSRGELFF; cdr3_nt: TGTGCCAGCAGCCGTGGGGAGCTGTTTTTT
j_call: TRBJ2-3; d_call: NA; clone_size: NA; v_call: TRBV24-1; cdr3_aa: CATSDPRDGSTDTQYF; cdr3_nt: TGTGCCACCAGTGACCCCCGGGACGGCAGCACAGATACGCAGTATTTT
j_call: TRBJ1-5; d_call: NA; clone_size: NA; v_call: TRBV10-2; cdr3_aa: CASSALSGFGQPQHF; cdr3_nt: TGCGCCAGCAGTGCTCTTTCAGGGTTCGGTCAGCCCCAGCATTTT
j_call: TRBJ2-5; d_call: NA; clone_size: once; v_call: TRBV5-1; cdr3_aa: CASSVDSFSIQYF; cdr3_nt: TGCGCCAGCAGCGTGGACAGCTTTTCGATCCAGTACTTC
j_call: TRBJ2-1; d_call: NA; clone_size: NA; v_call: TRBV4-2; cdr3_aa: CASSLRGAREQFF; cdr3_nt: TGTGCCAGCAGCCTTAGAGGGGCACGGGAGCAGTTCTTC
j_call: TRBJ2-7; d_call: NA; clone_size: few; v_call: TRBV6-5; cdr3_aa: CASSQLGEQYF; cdr3_nt: TGTGCCAGCAGCCAACTCGGAGAGCAGTACTTC
j_call: TRBJ1-2; d_call: NA; clone_size: few; v_call: TRBV6-2/TRBV6-3; cdr3_aa: CASSYSGAVYGYTF; cdr3_nt: TGTGCCAGCAGTTACTCGGGGGCCGTGTATGGCTACACCTTC
j_call: TRBJ1-3; d_call: NA; clone_size: NA; v_call: TRBV3-1/TRBV3-2; cdr3_aa: CASSQGGSSSGNTIYF; cdr3_nt: TGTGCCAGCAGCCAAGGTGGTTCAAGCTCTGGAAACACCATATATTTT
j_call: TRBJ1-6; d_call: NA; clone_size: NA; v_call: TRBV5-5; cdr3_aa: CASTSTGLDSPLHF; cdr3_nt: TGTGCCAGCACCTCAACAGGGCTAGATTCACCCCTCCACTTT
j_call: TRBJ2-7; d_call: TRBD2; clone_size: NA; v_call: TRBV29-1; cdr3_aa: CSAGGSGGPSSYEQYF; cdr3_nt: TGCAGCGCTGGAGGTAGCGGGGGGCCGAGCTCCTACGAGCAGTACTTC
j_call: TRBJ1-2; d_call: NA; clone_size: NA; v_call: TRBV7-9; cdr3_aa: CASSSTGPGGYTF; cdr3_nt: TGTGCCAGCAGCTCAACGGGGCCAGGTGGCTACACCTTC
j_call: TRBJ2-3; d_call: NA; clone_size: few; v_call: TRBV7-2; cdr3_aa: CASSLGVGVTDTQYF; cdr3_nt: TGTGCCAGCAGCTTAGGGGTAGGGGTCACAGATACGCAGTATTTT
j_call: TRBJ1-5; d_call: NA; clone_size: NA; v_call: TRBV6-5; cdr3_aa: CASQPGQLYQPQHF; cdr3_nt: TGTGCCAGCCAACCGGGGCAGCTCTATCAGCCCCAGCATTTT
j_call: TRBJ2-3; d_call: NA; clone_size: NA; v_call: TRBV7-2; cdr3_aa: CASSLRAADTQYF; cdr3_nt: TGTGCCAGCAGCTTGAGGGCCGCAGATACGCAGTATTTT
j_call: TRBJ1-6; d_call: NA; clone_size: NA; v_call: TRBV28; cdr3_aa: CASSSRQRGDNSPLHF; cdr3_nt: TGTGCCAGCAGCTCCAGACAGCGGGGGGATAATTCACCCCTCCACTTT
j_call: TRBJ1-2; d_call: NA; clone_size: NA; v_call: TRBV19; cdr3_aa: CASRRGGTPGIYTF; cdr3_nt: TGTGCCAGCCGAAGGGGGGGGACACCTGGTATCTACACCTTC
j_call: TRBJ2-7; d_call: TRBD1; clone_size: NA; v_call: TRBV5-4; cdr3_aa: CASSSSRDRAGAYEQYF; cdr3_nt: TGTGCCAGCAGCTCTTCCCGGGACAGGGCCGGAGCTTACGAGCAGTACTTC
j_call: TRBJ2-1; d_call: TRBD1; clone_size: NA; v_call: TRBV18; cdr3_aa: CASSPPATGIYNEQFF; cdr3_nt: TGTGCCAGCTCACCACCAGCGACAGGGATCTACAATGAGCAGTTCTTC
j_call: TRBJ2-2; d_call: NA; clone_size: NA; v_call: TRBV14; cdr3_aa: CASSQARGTGELFF; cdr3_nt: TGTGCCAGCAGCCAAGCAAGGGGGACCGGGGAGCTGTTTTTT
j_call: TRBJ1-2; d_call: NA; clone_size: NA; v_call: TRBV4-1; cdr3_aa: CASSQGAGAYGYTF; cdr3_nt: TGCGCCAGCAGCCAAGGGGCAGGGGCCTATGGCTACACCTTC
j_call: TRBJ2-2; d_call: TRBD2; clone_size: NA; v_call: TRBV28; cdr3_aa: CASSLWASGRGNTGELFF; cdr3_nt: TGTGCCAGCAGTTTATGGGCTAGCGGGAGGGGAAACACCGGGGAGCTGTTTTTT
j_call: TRBJ1-6; d_call: NA; clone_size: NA; v_call: TRBV3-1/TRBV3-2; cdr3_aa: CASSSRTANSPLHF; cdr3_nt: TGTGCCAGCAGCTCCCGGACAGCCAATTCACCCCTCCACTTT
j_call: TRBJ2-3; d_call: NA; clone_size: NA; v_call: TRBV29-1; cdr3_aa: CSVKDRSLEDTQYF; cdr3_nt: TGCAGCGTCAAAGACAGAAGCTTAGAAGATACGCAGTATTTT
j_call: TRBJ1-5; d_call: NA; clone_size: NA; v_call: TRBV27; cdr3_aa: CASRGQLSNQPQHF; cdr3_nt: TGTGCCAGCAGAGGTCAACTTAGCAATCAGCCCCAGCATTTT
j_call: TRBJ2-3; d_call: NA; clone_size: NA; v_call: TRBV6-2/TRBV6-3; cdr3_aa: CASSYAGAGTDTQYF; cdr3_nt: TGTGCCAGCAGTTACGCGGGGGCCGGCACAGATACGCAGTATTTT
j_call: TRBJ2-7; d_call: NA; clone_size: NA; v_call: TRBV3-1/TRBV3-2; cdr3_aa: CASSPTGAYEQYF; cdr3_nt: TGTGCCAGCAGCCCGACAGGAGCCTACGAGCAGTACTTC
j_call: TRBJ1-1; d_call: NA; clone_size: NA; v_call: TRBV24-1; cdr3_aa: CATVGGRWAFF; cdr3_nt: TGTGCCACCGTGGGGGGGAGGTGGGCTTTCTTT
j_call: TRBJ1-5; d_call: NA; clone_size: NA; v_call: TRBV3-1/TRBV3-2; cdr3_aa: CASSQSPLQPQHF; cdr3_nt: TGTGCCAGCAGCCAAAGCCCTCTTCAGCCCCAGCATTTT
j_call: TRBJ1-5; d_call: TRBD1; clone_size: NA; v_call: TRBV15; cdr3_aa: CATSIDRGTNQPQHF; cdr3_nt: TGTGCCACCAGCATCGACAGGGGGACCAATCAGCCCCAGCATTTT
j_call: TRBJ2-7; d_call: TRBD1; clone_size: NA; v_call: TRBV7-9; cdr3_aa: CASSFYRGEQYF; cdr3_nt: TGTGCCAGCAGCTTTTACAGGGGCGAGCAGTACTTC
j_call: TRBJ2-3; d_call: TRBD2; clone_size: NA; v_call: TRBV6-4; cdr3_aa: CASSEAGGRDTQYF; cdr3_nt: TGTGCCAGCAGTGAAGCGGGAGGGAGAGATACGCAGTATTTT
j_call: TRBJ1-5; d_call: NA; clone_size: NA; v_call: TRBV30; cdr3_aa: CAWSPDRGPQHF; cdr3_nt: TGTGCCTGGAGTCCCGATCGCGGGCCCCAGCATTTT
j_call: TRBJ1-1; d_call: NA; clone_size: NA; v_call: TRBV20-1; cdr3_aa: CSATDFEAFF; cdr3_nt: TGCAGTGCCACGGACTTTGAAGCTTTCTTT
j_call: TRBJ2-2; d_call: NA; clone_size: NA; v_call: TRBV5-1; cdr3_aa: CASSLGGGTGELFF; cdr3_nt: TGCGCCAGCAGTTTGGGAGGAGGCACCGGGGAGCTGTTTTTT
j_call: TRBJ1-5; d_call: NA; clone_size: NA; v_call: TRBV28; cdr3_aa: CASTRRNRHQPQHF; cdr3_nt: TGTGCCAGCACCAGACGGAACAGGCATCAGCCCCAGCATTTT
j_call: TRBJ2-7; d_call: NA; clone_size: NA; v_call: TRBV7-2; cdr3_aa: CASSLRDFSPYEQYF; cdr3_nt: TGTGCCAGCAGCTTACGGGACTTCTCCCCCTACGAGCAGTACTTC
j_call: TRBJ2-7; d_call: NA; clone_size: NA; v_call: TRBV11-1; cdr3_aa: CASSLSSGLTVYEQYF; cdr3_nt: TGTGCCAGCAGCCTGAGTTCAGGTCTTACAGTCTACGAGCAGTACTTC
j_call: TRBJ2-2; d_call: NA; clone_size: NA; v_call: TRBV6-4; cdr3_aa: CASLGEVDTGELFF; cdr3_nt: TGTGCCAGCCTAGGAGAGGTGGACACCGGGGAGCTGTTTTTT